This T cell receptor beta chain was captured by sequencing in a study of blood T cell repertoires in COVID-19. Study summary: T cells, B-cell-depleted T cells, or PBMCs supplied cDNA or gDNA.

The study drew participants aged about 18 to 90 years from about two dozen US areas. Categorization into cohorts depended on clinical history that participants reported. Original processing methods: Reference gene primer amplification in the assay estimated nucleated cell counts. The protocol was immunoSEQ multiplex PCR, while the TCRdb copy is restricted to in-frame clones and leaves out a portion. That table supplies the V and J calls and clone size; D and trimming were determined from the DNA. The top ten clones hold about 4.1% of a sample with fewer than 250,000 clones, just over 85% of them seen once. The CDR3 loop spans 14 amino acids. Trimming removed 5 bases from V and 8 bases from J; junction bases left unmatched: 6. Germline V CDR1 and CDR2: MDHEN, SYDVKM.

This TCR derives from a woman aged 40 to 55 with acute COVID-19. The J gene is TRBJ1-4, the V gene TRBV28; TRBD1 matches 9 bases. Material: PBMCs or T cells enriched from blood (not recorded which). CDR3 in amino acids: CASSGDRVGEKLFF. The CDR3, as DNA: TGTGCCAGCAGTGGGGACAGGGTGGGCGAAAAACTGTTTTTT.